Sequencing of this T cell receptor (beta chain) was carried out in a study of OX40 agonist ivuxolimab in advanced cancers. Overall study: Hepatocellular carcinoma, melanoma, renal cell or head and neck cancer affected the dose-escalation patients. Partial responses were achieved by three patients, one with hepatocellular carcinoma and two with cutaneous melanoma.

CDR1 is SGHTA, CDR2 FQGTGA, per germline. The CDR3 consists of 14 residues. Trimming removed 4 bases from V and 2 bases from J, with 11 bases in between. Libraries were prepared by immunoSEQ multiplex PCR; TCRdb keeps only in-frame clonotypes and omits some of them. The sample lists about 99,000 clones, 90% to 97% occurring once. The study's findings and limits: Low clonal expansion, among the lowest seen, marked partial responders at 0.1-3.0 mg/kg.

Of note for this clone: Its antigen is currently unknown.

This clonotype originated in an adult with an advanced solid tumor such as melanoma, head and neck, liver or kidney cancer. The sample was CD4+ or CD8+ T cells sorted from blood, taken in a trial of the OX40 agonist ivuxolimab. The V call is TRBV7-3, the J call TRBJ2-5; D perhaps matches TRBD2 (6 bases). The CDR3 sequence is CASSSGTLQETQYF. The CDR3 region has the DNA TGTGCCAGCAGCTCCGGGACTCTTCAAGAGACCCAGTACTTC.